This TCR beta chain was captured by sequencing in a study of blood T cell repertoires in COVID-19. Germline V gene sequence: CDR1 MGHRA, CDR2 YSYEKL. V lost 11 bases to trimming and J lost 11 bases; unmatched junction nucleotides: 6. The CDR3 is 11 amino acids. This clone was detected a few times. Profiling relied on immunoSEQ multiplex PCR, and the TCRdb table lists in-frame clones only, not all of them. Here the sample spans about 250,000 clones, 75% to 90% being singletons. Sample: peripheral blood. The chain is built from TRBV4-1 and TRBJ1-1; TRBD1 matches 12 bases. This TCR came from a man in his forties with acute or convalescent COVID-19. CDR3 sequence (DNA): TGCGCCTCCGGGACAGGGGGCTGGGCTTTCTTT. This gives the protein CASGTGGWAFF.